The clone carrying this T cell receptor (beta chain) has more than one count but fewer than ten. Its antigen is unidentified. V was clipped by 5 bases and J by 10 bases; unmatched bases: 25. This CDR3 has 19 amino acids. Per germline, CDR1 LNHDA and CDR2 SQIVND (reference sequence). This sample was included in a study of T cell repertoires in cytomegalovirus infection. Across the study: It can be stated that public TCR beta signatures indicated CMV infection as well as a matching HLA type.

Each CDR3 protein gets one entry after TCRdb re-called the reads with MiXCR. The sample holds around 530,000 distinct CDR3 sequences, roughly 29% seen once. Study results and limitations: The ex vivo response was dominated by HLA-C-restricted CMV-specific TCR beta clonotypes. Carriage of CMV together with the relevant HLA was identifiable through cumulative public TCR beta family frequency.

The sample comprised PBMCs. The sequence derives from a human donor in good health (CMV status not recorded). Some clones in this sample may be carry-over from other donors' samples. This chain connects TRBV19 to TRBJ1-5; the match to TRBD1 covers 8 bases. The chain's CDR3 is CASSPLGGLGIQGAIPQHF. The DNA for the CDR3 is TGTGCCAGTAGTCCCTTGGGAGGCTTAGGAATTCAGGGGGCCATCCCCCAGCATTTT.